This T cell receptor beta chain was documented in a study of control samples from healthy donors and cancer patients. Trimming took off 2 bases at V and 4 bases at J, with 20 bases between the two ends. The CDR3 consists of 16 residues. Germline V gene lookup returns CDR1 SQVTM and CDR2 ANQGSEA. Repertoires were generated with immunoSEQ multiplex PCR, while TCRdb's copy carries only in-frame clones and drops some. Here the sample spans about 85,000 clones, over 75% being singletons. This clonotype was sampled from a young woman in good health. Sequencing was done on a sample of blood. The V and J genes are TRBV29-1 and TRBJ2-5; tentatively, D is TRBD2 (7 bases). The CDR3 DNA follows: TGCAGCGTTGAAAGGTTTTGGGGGGGGGCCTCAGAGACCCAGTACTTC. Its translation is CSVERFWGGASETQYF.